These T cell receptor beta chains were read from a single sample in a study of CD8+CD57+ T cells in acquired aplastic anemia. TCRdb used MiXCR to reprocess the reads, holding one entry per CDR3 protein. The sample records some 410,000 distinct CDR3 sequences, under 80% being singletons. The sequenced sample consisted of sorted CD4+, CD8+, or CD8+CD57+ T cells (not recorded which) from PBMCs. The source is a human donor in good health, serving as a control. The CDR3 runs from the conserved cysteine through the conserved F or W. The order of the fields is D gene, J gene, clone size, CDR3 length, V gene, CDR3 protein, CDR3 DNA. D genes are given only for firm matches. Size tells how often a clone was seen (once, few, many) or the class of an expanded clone, and some rows leave it out.

TRBD1,TRBJ1-6,NA,14,TRBV20-1,CSATDGGGNSPLHF,TGCAGTGCCACTGATGGAGGGGGCAACTCACCCCTCCACTTT
NA,TRBJ2-5,NA,17,TRBV7-2,CASSLALRAPLGETQYF,TGTGCCAGCAGCTTGGCCCTCCGGGCCCCACTGGGAGAGACCCAGTACTTC
NA,TRBJ2-6,NA,16,TRBV7-8,CASSRLSSSGENVLTF,TGTGCCAGCAGCAGACTCTCCAGCTCTGGGGAGAACGTCCTGACTTTC
NA,TRBJ2-7,NA,14,TRBV10-3,CAISGPGQPYEQYF,TGTGCCATCAGTGGCCCCGGACAGCCCTACGAGCAGTACTTC
NA,TRBJ2-3,NA,17,TRBV7-9,CASSRNSTDTQKFTQYF,TGTGCCAGCAGCCGGAATAGCACAGATACGCAGAAATTTACGCAGTATTTT
NA,TRBJ2-6,NA,16,TRBV20-1,CSARNLQPWGANVLTF,TGCAGTGCTAGGAACCTTCAGCCGTGGGGGGCCAACGTCCTGACTTTC
NA,TRBJ1-1,NA,15,TRBV20-1,CSACDSGKEVSAAFF,TGCAGTGCTTGCGATTCCGGTAAGGAGGTTTCAGCAGCTTTCTTT
NA,TRBJ1-1,NA,15,TRBV12-5,CASGPPNSVNTEAFF,TGTGCTAGTGGTCCCCCGAACTCAGTGAACACTGAAGCTTTCTTT
TRBD1,TRBJ2-7,NA,16,TRBV15,CATSRAGTGGHYEQYF,TGTGCCACCAGCAGAGCTGGGACAGGGGGACACTACGAGCAGTACTTC
NA,TRBJ1-6,NA,15,TRBV24-1,CATSVPRECNTPLHF,TGTGCCACCAGTGTTCCCCGGGAGTGTAATACACCGCTACACTTT
NA,TRBJ2-3,NA,15,TRBV7-4,CASSEQGGSADTQYF,TGTGCCAGCAGCGAACAGGGGGGGAGTGCAGATACGCAGTATTTT
NA,TRBJ2-7,once,11,TRBV20-1,CSAQVAHEQYF,TGCAGTGCCCAAGTGGCCCACGAGCAGTACTTC
NA,TRBJ2-7,NA,15,TRBV2,CASRFTGAGASQQYF,TGTGCCAGCAGATTTACGGGCGCTGGTGCCTCACAGCAGTACTTC
NA,TRBJ1-2,NA,16,TRBV7-2,CASSLGSEGRDYGYTF,TGTGCCAGCAGCTTAGGATCCGAGGGGCGCGACTATGGCTACACCTTC
TRBD1,TRBJ1-2,NA,14,TRBV4-3,CASRRQGVNYGYTF,TGCGCCAGCAGAAGACAGGGGGTCAACTATGGCTACACCTTC
TRBD2,TRBJ2-2,once,15,TRBV7-2,CASSQQAGRDTQQFF,TGTGCCAGCAGCCAACAAGCGGGAAGGGATACGCAGCAGTTTTTT
TRBD2,TRBJ2-1,many,14,TRBV20-1,CSARVGQAGHEQFF,TGCAGTGCTAGAGTCGGTCAAGCGGGGCATGAGCAGTTCTTC
NA,TRBJ2-3,NA,14,TRBV15,CATSMGAGEEPQYF,TGTGCCACCAGCATGGGGGCGGGGGAAGAGCCGCAGTATTTT
TRBD2,TRBJ2-3,many,18,TRBV6-5,CASSSGMGGGGLRDTQYF,TGTGCCAGCAGTTCGGGGATGGGGGGCGGGGGGTTGCGTGATACGCAGTATTTT
NA,TRBJ1-2,NA,14,TRBV10-2,CASIVEVGNYGYTF,TGCGCCAGCATTGTCGAAGTTGGGAACTATGGCTACACCTTC
TRBD2,TRBJ2-1,NA,19,TRBV7-2,CASSLALGTSGGAINEQFF,TGTGCCAGCAGCTTAGCGCTGGGCACTAGCGGGGGGGCTATCAATGAGCAGTTCTTC
TRBD1,TRBJ1-2,NA,12,TRBV20-1,CSARDRGSPHTF,TGCAGTGCAAGGGACAGGGGTTCACCCCACACCTTC
NA,TRBJ1-3,NA,14,TRBV5-1,CASSWGASGNTIYF,TGCGCCAGCAGTTGGGGGGCCTCTGGAAACACCATATATTTT
TRBD2,TRBJ2-1,few,20,TRBV25-1,CASSLPGLAGGRSSYNEQFF,TGTGCCAGCAGCCTACCGGGACTAGCGGGGGGCCGCAGCTCCTACAATGAGCAGTTCTTC
TRBD1,TRBJ1-6,NA,15,TRBV7-2,CASSSGQGACSPLHF,TGTGCCAGCAGCTCCGGACAGGGGGCATGTTCCCCCCTCCACTTT
NA,TRBJ1-1,many,11,TRBV19,CASSRTRKAFF,TGTGCCAGTAGCCGGACACGGAAGGCTTTCTTT
TRBD1,TRBJ1-5,NA,17,TRBV5-6,CASSHPGQGTSNQPQHF,TGTGCCAGCAGCCACCCGGGACAGGGAACGAGCAATCAGCCCCAGCATTTT
NA,TRBJ2-1,once,15,TRBV15,CATSLDATRHTEQFF,TGTGCCACCAGCTTAGACGCAACCCGACACACTGAGCAGTTCTTC
TRBD1,TRBJ1-1,many,19,TRBV6-5,CASSYSIPGGLAQNTEAFF,TGTGCCAGCAGTTACTCGATACCAGGGGGGTTGGCCCAGAACACTGAAGCTTTCTTT
NA,TRBJ2-7,NA,14,TRBV9,CASSLSGQLPLHFF,TGTGCCAGCAGCCTGTCGGGGCAATTACCCCTCCACTTCTTC
NA,TRBJ2-5,few,13,TRBV7-7,CASSLNGRETQYF,TGTGCCAGCAGCTTAAATGGGCGGGAGACCCAGTACTTC
NA,TRBJ1-2,NA,14,TRBV7-3,CASSLLGPFYGYTF,TGTGCCAGCTCCTTGTTGGGGCCATTCTATGGCTACACCTTC
NA,TRBJ1-1,many,15,TRBV19,CASSPPGGMNTEAFF,TGTGCCAGTAGTCCCCCGGGGGGGATGAACACTGAAGCTTTCTTT
NA,TRBJ2-7,NA,13,TRBV7-6,CASSFQSSYGQYF,TGTGCCAGCAGCTTCCAGAGCTCCTATGGGCAGTACTTC
NA,TRBJ1-1,NA,12,TRBV30,CAFGRMNTEAFF,TGTGCCTTCGGACGGATGAACACTGAAGCTTTCTTT
TRBD1,TRBJ1-1,once,15,TRBV20-1,CSATPGTGSLLKAFF,TGCAGTGCTACACCCGGGACAGGGTCCCTGCTGAAAGCTTTCTTT
NA,TRBJ2-7,NA,13,TRBV10-2,CAIITSHFYEQYF,TGTGCCATCATTACCAGCCACTTCTACGAGCAGTACTTC
NA,TRBJ1-5,NA,14,TRBV7-9,CASSYVGGEQYFRF,TGTGCCAGCAGCTACGTCGGGGGGGAGCAGTACTTCCGGTTT
TRBD1,TRBJ2-5,once,15,TRBV6-5,CASSYQGQGLETQYF,TGTGCCAGCAGTTACCAGGGACAGGGCTTAGAAACCCAGTACTTC
TRBD1,TRBJ1-1,many,15,TRBV10-3,CASKDGTGGGTEAFF,TGTGCCAGCAAGGACGGGACAGGGGGCGGAACTGAAGCTTTCTTT
NA,TRBJ2-7,many,12,TRBV30,CAWSPGGGGQYF,TGTGCCTGGAGCCCAGGGGGAGGGGGGCAGTACTTC
NA,TRBJ1-4,once,13,TRBV10-1,CATSETGDEKLFF,TGCGCCACGAGTGAGACAGGAGATGAAAAACTGTTTTTT
NA,TRBJ1-1,many,17,TRBV7-3,CASSLSSGPFMNTEAFF,TGTGCCAGCAGCTTAAGTTCAGGGCCGTTCATGAACACTGAAGCTTTCTTT